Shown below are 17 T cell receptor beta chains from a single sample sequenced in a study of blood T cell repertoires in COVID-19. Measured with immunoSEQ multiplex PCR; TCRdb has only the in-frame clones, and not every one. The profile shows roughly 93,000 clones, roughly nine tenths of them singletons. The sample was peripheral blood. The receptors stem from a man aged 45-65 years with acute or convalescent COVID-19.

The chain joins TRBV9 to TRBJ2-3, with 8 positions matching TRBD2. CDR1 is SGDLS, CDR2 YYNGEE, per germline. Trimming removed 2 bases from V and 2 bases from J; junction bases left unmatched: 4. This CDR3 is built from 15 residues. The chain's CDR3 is CASSVSGDHTDTQYF. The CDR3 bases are TGTGCCAGCAGCGTTAGCGGGGACCACACAGATACGCAGTATTTT. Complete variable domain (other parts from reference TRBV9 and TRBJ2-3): DSGVTQTPKHLITATGQRVTLRCSPRSGDLSVYWYQQSLDQGLQFLIQYYNGEERAKGNILERFSAQQFPDLHSELNLSSLELGDSALYFCASSVSGDHTDTQYFGPGTRLTVL.

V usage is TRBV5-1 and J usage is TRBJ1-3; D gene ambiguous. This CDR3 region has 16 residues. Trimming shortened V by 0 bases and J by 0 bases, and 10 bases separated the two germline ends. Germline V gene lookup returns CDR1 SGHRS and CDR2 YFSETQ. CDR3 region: CASSLGSGHSGNTIYF. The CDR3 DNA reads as TGCGCCAGCAGCTTGGGAAGCGGTCACTCTGGAAACACCATATATTTT.

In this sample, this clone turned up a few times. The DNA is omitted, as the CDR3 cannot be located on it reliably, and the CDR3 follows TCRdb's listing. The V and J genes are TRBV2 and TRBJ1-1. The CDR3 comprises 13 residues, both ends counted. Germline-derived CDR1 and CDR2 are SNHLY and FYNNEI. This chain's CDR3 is CASILARFGEAFF.

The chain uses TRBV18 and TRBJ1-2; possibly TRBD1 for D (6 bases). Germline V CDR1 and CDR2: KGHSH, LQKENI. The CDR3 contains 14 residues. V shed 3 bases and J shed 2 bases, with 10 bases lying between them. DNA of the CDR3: TGTGCCAGCTCACCGGGACATCCGAACTATGGCTACACCTTC. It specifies CASSPGHPNYGYTF.

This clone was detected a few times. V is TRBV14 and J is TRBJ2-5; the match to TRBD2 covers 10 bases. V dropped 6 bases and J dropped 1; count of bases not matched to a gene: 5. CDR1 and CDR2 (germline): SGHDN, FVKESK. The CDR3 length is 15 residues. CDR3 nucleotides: TGTGCCAGCAGTCGAGGACTAGCGGTCCAAGAGACCCAGTACTTC. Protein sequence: CASSRGLAVQETQYF. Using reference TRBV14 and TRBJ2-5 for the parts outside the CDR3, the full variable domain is EAGVTQFPSHSVIEKGQTVTLRCDPISGHDNLYWYRRVMGKEIKFLLHFVKESKQDESGMPNNRFLAERTGGTYSTLKVQPAELEDSGVYFCASSRGLAVQETQYFGPGTRLLVL.

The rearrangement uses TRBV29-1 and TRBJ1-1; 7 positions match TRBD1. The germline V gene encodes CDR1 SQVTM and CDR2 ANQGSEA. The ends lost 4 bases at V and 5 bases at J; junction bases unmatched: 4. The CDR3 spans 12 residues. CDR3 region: CSVGGGSTEAFF. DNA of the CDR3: TGCAGCGTTGGAGGGGGCTCAACTGAAGCTTTCTTT.

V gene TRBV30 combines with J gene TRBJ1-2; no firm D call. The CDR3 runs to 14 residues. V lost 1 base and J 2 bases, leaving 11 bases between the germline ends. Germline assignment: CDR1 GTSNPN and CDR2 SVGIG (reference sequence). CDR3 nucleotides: TGTGCCTGGAGTGGGGCCAGCCGCAACTATGGCTACACCTTC. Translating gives CAWSGASRNYGYTF. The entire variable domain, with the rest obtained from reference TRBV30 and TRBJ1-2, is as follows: SQTIHQWPATLVQPVGSPLSLECTVEGTSNPNLYWYRQAAGRGLQLLFYSVGIGQISSEVPQNLSASRPQDRQFILSSKKLLLSDSGFYLCAWSGASRNYGYTFGSGTRLTVV.

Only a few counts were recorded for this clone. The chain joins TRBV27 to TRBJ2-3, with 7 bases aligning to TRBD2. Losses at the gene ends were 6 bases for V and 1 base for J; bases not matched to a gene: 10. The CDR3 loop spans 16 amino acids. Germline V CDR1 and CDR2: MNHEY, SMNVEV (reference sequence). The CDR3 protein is CASSPRNGGGTDTQYF. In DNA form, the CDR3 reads TGTGCCAGCAGCCCGAGGAATGGGGGGGGCACAGATACGCAGTATTTT.

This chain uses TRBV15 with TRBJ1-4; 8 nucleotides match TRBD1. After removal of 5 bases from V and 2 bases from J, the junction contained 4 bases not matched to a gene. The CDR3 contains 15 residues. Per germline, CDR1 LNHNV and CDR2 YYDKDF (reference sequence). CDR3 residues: CATSRPGGTNEKLFF. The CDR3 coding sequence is TGTGCCACCAGCCGCCCAGGGGGCACTAATGAAAAACTGTTTTTT.

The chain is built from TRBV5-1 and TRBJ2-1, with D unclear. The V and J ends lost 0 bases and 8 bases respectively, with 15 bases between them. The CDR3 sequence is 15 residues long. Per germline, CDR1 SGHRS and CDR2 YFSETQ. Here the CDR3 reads CASSLEAKRTDEQFF. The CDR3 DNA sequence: TGCGCCAGCAGCTTGGAAGCGAAGAGAACGGATGAGCAGTTCTTC. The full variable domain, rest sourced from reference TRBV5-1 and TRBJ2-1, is KAGVTQTPRYLIKTRGQQVTLSCSPISGHRSVSWYQQTPGQGLQFLFEYFSETQRNKGNFPGRFSGRQFSNSRSEMNVSTLELGDSALYLCASSLEAKRTDEQFFGPGTRLTVL.

The CDR3 DNA reads as TGTGCCAGCAGCCCCCCGGGTCAGGGGGGTGGAAACACCATATATTTT. It specifies CASSPPGQGGGNTIYF. The chain links TRBV2 to TRBJ1-3; TRBD1 matches 7 bases. Looked up from germline, CDR1 is SNHLY and CDR2 is FYNNEI. V dropped 6 bases and J dropped 3; count of bases not matched to a gene: 11. The CDR3 runs 16 residues.

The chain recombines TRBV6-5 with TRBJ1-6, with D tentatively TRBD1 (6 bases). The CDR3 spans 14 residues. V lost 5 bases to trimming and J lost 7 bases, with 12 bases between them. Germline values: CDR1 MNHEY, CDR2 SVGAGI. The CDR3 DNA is TGTGCCAGCAGTCTACAGGGCGGGAATTCACCCCTCCACTTT. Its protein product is CASSLQGGNSPLHF.

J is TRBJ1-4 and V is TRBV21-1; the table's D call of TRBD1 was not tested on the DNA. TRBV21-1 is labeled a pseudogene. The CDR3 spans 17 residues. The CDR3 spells CASSTMTATLTNEKLFF. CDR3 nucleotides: TGTGCCAGCAGCACTATGACAGCTACCCTGACTAATGAAAAACTGTTTTTT.

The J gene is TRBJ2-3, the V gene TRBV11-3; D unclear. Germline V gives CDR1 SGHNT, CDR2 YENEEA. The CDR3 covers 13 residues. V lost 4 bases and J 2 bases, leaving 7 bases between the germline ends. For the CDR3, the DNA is TGTGCCAGCAGCTCCCCAAACACAGATACGCAGTATTTT. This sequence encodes CASSSPNTDTQYF.

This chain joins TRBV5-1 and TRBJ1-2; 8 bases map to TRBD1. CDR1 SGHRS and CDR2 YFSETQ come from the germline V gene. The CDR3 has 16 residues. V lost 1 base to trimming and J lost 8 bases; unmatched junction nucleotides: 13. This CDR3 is CASSLRDRSSGAGYTF. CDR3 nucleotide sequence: TGCGCCAGCAGCTTGCGGGACAGGTCCTCGGGGGCAGGCTACACCTTC.

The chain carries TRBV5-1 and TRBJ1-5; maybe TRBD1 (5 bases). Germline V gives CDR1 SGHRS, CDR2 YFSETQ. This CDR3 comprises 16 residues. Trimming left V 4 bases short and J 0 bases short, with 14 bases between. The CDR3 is CASSPGGGVSNQPQHF. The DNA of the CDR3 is TGCGCCAGCAGCCCTGGGGGAGGCGTTAGCAATCAGCCCCAGCATTTT.

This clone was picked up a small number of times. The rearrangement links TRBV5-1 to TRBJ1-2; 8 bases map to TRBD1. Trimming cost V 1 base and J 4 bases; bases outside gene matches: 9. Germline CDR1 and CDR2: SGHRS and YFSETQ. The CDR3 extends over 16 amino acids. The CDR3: CASSLSLGQGSYGYTF. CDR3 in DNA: TGCGCCAGCAGCTTGTCACTAGGACAGGGATCCTATGGCTACACCTTC.